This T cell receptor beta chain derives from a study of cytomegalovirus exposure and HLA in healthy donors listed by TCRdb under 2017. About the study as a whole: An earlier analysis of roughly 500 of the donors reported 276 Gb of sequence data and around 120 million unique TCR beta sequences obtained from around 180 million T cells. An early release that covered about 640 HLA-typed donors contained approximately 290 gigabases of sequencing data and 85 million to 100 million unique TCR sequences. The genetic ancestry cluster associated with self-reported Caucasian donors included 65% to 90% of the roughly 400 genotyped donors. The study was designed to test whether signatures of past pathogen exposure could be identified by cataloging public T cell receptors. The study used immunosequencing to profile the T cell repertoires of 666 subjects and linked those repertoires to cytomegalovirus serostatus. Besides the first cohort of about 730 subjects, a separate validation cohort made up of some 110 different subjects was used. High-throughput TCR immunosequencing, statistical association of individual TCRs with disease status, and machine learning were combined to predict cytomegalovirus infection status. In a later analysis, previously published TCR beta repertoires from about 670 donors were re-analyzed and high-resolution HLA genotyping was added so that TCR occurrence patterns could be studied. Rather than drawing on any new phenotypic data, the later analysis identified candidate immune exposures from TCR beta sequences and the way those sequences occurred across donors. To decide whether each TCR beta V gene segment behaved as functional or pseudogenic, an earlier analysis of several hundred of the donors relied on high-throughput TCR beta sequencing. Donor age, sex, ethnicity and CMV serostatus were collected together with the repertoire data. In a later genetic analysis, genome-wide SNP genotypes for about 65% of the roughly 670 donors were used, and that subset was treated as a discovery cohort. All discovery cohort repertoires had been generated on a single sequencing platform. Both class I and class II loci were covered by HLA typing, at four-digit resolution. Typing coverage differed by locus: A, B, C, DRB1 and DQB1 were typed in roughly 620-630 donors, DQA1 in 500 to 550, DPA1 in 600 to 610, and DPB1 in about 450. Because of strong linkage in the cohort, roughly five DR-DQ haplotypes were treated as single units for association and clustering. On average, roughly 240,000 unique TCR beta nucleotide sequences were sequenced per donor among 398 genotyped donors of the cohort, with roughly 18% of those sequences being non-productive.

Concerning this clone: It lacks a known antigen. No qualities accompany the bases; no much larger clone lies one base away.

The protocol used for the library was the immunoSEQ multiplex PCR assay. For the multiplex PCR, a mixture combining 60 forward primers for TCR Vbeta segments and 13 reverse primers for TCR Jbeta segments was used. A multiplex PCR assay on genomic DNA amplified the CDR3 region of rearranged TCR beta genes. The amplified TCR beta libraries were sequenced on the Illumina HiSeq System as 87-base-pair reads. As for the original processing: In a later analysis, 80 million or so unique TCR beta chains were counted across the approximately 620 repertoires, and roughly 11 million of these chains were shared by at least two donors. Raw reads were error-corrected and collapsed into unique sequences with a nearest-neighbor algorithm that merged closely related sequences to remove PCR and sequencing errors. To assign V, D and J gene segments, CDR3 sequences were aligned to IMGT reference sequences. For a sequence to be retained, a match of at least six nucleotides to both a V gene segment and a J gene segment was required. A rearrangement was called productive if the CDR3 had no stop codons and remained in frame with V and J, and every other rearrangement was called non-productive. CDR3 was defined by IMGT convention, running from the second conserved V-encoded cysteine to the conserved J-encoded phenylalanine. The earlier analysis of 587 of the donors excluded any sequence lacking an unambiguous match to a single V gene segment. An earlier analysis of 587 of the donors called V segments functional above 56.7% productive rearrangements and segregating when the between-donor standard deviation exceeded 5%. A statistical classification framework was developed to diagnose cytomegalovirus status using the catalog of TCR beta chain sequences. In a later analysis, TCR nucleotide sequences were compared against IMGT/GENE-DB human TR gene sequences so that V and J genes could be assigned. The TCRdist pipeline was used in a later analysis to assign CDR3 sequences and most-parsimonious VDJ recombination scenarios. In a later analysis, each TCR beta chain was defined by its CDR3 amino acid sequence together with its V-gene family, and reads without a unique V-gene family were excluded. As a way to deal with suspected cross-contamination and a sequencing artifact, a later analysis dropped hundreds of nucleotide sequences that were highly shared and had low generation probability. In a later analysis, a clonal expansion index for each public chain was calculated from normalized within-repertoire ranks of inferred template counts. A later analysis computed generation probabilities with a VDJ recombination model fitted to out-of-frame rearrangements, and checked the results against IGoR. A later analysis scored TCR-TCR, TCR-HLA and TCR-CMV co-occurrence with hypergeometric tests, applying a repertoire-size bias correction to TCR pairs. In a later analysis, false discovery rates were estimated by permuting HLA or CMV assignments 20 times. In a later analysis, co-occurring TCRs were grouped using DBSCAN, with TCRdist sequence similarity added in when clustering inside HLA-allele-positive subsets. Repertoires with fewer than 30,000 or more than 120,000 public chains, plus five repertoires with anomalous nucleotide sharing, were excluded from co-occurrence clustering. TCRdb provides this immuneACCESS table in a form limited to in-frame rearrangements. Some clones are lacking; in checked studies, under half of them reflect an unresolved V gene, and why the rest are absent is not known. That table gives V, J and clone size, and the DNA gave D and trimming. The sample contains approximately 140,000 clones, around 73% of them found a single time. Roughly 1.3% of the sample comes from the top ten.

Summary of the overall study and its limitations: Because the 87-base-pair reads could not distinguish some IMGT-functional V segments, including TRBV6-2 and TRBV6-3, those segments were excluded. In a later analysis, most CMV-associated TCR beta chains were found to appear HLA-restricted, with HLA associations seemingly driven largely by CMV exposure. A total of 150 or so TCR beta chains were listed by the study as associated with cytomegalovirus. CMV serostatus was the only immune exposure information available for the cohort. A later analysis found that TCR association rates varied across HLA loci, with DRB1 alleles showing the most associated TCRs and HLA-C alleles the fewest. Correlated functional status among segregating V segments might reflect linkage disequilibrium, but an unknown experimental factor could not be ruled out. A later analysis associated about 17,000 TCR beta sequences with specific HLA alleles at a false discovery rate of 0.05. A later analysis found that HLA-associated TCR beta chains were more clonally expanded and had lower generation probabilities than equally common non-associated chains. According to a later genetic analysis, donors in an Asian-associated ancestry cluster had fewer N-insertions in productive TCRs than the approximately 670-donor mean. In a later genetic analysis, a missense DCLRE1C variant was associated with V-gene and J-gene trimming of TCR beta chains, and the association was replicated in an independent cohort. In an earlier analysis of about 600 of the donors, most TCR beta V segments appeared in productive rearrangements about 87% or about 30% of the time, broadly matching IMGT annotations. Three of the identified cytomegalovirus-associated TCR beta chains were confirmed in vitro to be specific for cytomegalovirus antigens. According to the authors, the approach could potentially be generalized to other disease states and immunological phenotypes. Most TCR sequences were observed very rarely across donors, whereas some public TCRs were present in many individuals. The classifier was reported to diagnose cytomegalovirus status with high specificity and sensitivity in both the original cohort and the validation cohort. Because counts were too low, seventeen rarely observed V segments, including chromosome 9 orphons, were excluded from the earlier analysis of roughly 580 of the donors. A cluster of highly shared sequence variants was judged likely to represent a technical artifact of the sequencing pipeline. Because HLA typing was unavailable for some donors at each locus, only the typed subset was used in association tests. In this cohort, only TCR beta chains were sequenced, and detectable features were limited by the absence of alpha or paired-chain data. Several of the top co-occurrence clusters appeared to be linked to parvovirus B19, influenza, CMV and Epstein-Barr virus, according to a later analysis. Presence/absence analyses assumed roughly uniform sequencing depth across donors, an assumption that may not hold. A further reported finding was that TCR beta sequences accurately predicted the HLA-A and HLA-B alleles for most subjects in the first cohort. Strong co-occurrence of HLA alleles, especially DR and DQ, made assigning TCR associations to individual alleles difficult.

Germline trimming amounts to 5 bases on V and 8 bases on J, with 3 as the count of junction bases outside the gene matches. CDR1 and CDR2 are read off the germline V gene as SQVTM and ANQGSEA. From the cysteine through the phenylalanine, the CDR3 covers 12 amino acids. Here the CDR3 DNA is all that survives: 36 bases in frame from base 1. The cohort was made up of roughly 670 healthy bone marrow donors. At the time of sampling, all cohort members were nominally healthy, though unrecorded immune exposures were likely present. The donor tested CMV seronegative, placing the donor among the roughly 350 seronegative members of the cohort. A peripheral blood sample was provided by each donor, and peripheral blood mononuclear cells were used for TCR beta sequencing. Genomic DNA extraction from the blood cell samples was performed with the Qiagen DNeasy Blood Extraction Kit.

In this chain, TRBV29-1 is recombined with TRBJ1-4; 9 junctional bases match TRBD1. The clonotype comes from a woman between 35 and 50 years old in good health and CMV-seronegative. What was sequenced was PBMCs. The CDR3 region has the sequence CSVIGTGEKLFF. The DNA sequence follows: TGCAGCGTTATCGGGACAGGGGAAAAACTGTTTTTT. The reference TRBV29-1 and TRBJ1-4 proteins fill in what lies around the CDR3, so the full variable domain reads SAVISQKPSRDICQRGTSLTIQCQVDSQVTMMFWYRQQPGQSLTLIATANQGSEATYESGFVIDKFPISRPNLTFSTLTVSNMSPEDSSIYLCSVIGTGEKLFFGSGTQLSVL.